This TCR beta chain was captured in a study of blood T cell repertoires in COVID-19. Overall study context: Samples came from the United States, Italy and Spain, spanning acute and convalescent COVID-19. Sample material is recorded as cDNA or gDNA derived from T cells, B-cell-depleted T cells, or PBMCs.

Germline V lookup: CDR1 MDHEN, CDR2 SYDVKM. The CDR3 runs 15 residues. The junction had 7 bases not matched to a gene; V was cut back by 4 bases and J by 2 bases. Per the original methods: Amplification of reference gene primers was used by the study to estimate nucleated cell counts. This table comes from immunoSEQ multiplex PCR, and its TCRdb copy is limited to in-frame clones, with some not included. The V and J calls and clone size were taken over from that table, and D and trimming were inferred from the DNA. Among more than 110,000 clones listed, more than 65% were seen once. The rearrangement links TRBV28 to TRBJ2-7; 8 bases fit TRBD2. The receptor's source is a man older than 75 with acute or convalescent COVID-19. The sequenced sample was peripheral blood. The CDR3 loop reads CASSSRSGGTYEQYF. The CDR3 nucleotides read TGTGCCAGCAGTTCCAGAAGCGGGGGAACCTACGAGCAGTACTTC.